The T cell receptor beta chain under discussion was sequenced for a study of blood T cell repertoires in COVID-19. Overall study: PBMCs, B-cell-depleted T cells, or T cells provided the cDNA or gDNA that made up the material.

Germline trimming cut 3 bases from V and 5 bases from J; bases unmatched to any gene: 4. Germline assignment: CDR1 KGHDR and CDR2 SFDVKD. The CDR3 runs to 14 residues. The repertoire was sequenced with immunoSEQ multiplex PCR; TCRdb's copy has only in-frame clones and lacks some. This sample has fewer than 150,000 clones, with 85% found just once. This chain links TRBV24-1 with TRBJ2-3; 7 nucleotides line up with TRBD2. The receptor was derived from a human donor in a cohort sampled during active COVID-19. What was sequenced was peripheral blood. The CDR3 DNA reads TGTGCCACCAGTGATCTTGGGGGGGGAGATACGCAGTATTTT. Its protein is CATSDLGGGDTQYF.